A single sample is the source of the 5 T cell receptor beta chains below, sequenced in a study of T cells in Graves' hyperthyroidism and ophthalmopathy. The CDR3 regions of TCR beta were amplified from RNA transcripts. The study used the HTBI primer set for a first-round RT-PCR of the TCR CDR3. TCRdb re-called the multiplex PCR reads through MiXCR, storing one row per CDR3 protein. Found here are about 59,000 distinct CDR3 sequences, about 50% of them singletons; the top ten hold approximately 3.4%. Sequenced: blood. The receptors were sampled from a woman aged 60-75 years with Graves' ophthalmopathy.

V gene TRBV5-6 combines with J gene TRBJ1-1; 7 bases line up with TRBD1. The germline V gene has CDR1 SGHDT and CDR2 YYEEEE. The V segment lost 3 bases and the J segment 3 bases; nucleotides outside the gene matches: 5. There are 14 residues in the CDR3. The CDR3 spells CASSYGTEDTEAFF. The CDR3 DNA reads TGTGCCAGCAGCTACGGGACAGAGGACACTGAAGCTTTCTTT.

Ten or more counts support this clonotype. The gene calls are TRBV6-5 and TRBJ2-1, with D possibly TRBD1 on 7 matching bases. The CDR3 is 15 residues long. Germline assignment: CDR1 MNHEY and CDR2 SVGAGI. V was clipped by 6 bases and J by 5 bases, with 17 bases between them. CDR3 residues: CASSQEGQRDNEQFF. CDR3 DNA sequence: TGTGCCAGCAGCCAGGAGGGACAGAGAGACAATGAGCAGTTCTTC.

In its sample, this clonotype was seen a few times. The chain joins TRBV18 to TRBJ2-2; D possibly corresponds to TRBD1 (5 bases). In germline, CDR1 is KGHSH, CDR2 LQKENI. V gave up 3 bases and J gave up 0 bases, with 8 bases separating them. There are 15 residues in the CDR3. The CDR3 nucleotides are TGTGCCAGCTCACCTAAACAGGCGAACACCGGGGAGCTGTTTTTT. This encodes CASSPKQANTGELFF.

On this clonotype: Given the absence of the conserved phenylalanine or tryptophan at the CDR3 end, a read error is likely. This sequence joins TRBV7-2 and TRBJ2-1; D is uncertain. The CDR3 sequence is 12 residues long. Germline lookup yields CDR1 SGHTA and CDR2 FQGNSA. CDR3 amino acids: CASSPDYSEQFL. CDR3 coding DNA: TGTGCCAGCAGCCCCGATTACAGTGAGCAGTTCCTC.

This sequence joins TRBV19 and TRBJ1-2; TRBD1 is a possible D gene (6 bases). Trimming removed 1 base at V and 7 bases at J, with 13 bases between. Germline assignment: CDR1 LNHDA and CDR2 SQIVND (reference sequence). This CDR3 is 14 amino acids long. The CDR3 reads CASSIAGVASGYTF. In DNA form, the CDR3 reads TGTGCCAGTAGTATAGCAGGGGTGGCGAGTGGCTACACCTTC.